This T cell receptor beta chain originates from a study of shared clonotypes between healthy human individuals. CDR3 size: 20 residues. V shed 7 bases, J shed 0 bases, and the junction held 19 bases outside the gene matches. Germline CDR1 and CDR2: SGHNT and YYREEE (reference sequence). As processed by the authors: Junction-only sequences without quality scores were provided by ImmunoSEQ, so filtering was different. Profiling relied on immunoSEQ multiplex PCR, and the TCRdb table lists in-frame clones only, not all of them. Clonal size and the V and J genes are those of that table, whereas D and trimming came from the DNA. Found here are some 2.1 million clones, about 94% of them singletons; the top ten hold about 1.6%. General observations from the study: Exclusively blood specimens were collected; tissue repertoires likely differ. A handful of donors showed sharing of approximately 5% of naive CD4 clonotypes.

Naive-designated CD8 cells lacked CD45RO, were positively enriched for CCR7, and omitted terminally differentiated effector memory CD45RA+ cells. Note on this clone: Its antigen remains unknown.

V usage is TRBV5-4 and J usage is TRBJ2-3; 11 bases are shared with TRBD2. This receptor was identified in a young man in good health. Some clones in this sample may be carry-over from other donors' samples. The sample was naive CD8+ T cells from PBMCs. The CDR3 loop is CASERNPGLAVQTSTDTQYF. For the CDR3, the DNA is TGTGCCAGCGAGCGGAATCCGGGACTAGCGGTTCAGACTAGCACAGATACGCAGTATTTT.